These T cell receptor beta chains were read from a single sample in a study of cytotoxic CD8 clonotypes in ibrutinib-treated CLL. TCRdb's table, derived via immunoSEQ multiplex PCR, lists solely in-frame clones and lacks some. This sample yields fewer than 400,000 clones, of which around 66% are seen a single time; roughly 6.7% belongs to the top ten. The sample consisted of PBMCs, taken after 36 months of ibrutinib treatment. Receptors originate from a human donor with chronic lymphocytic leukemia. The CDR3 runs from the conserved cysteine through the conserved F or W. D genes are given only for firm matches.

V gene: TRBV29-1; D gene: .; J gene: TRBJ2-5; CDR3 protein: CSAAPGQETQYF
V gene: TRBV7-6; D gene: TRBD1; J gene: TRBJ2-6; CDR3 protein: CASSPLKGAFSGANVLTF
V gene: TRBV10-1; D gene: .; J gene: TRBJ2-7; CDR3 protein: CASSEAGHYEQYF
V gene: TRBV19; D gene: TRBD1; J gene: TRBJ2-7; CDR3 protein: CASSPGTGPYEQYF
V gene: TRBV19; D gene: .; J gene: TRBJ2-1; CDR3 protein: CASRWGSYNEQFF
V gene: TRBV27; D gene: .; J gene: TRBJ2-5; CDR3 protein: CASSPGRGETQYF
V gene: TRBV2; D gene: .; J gene: TRBJ2-3; CDR3 protein: CASSEQNPTDTQYF
V gene: TRBV2; D gene: .; J gene: TRBJ2-3; CDR3 protein: CASRRGQGLAGGRTDTQYF
V gene: TRBV5-4; D gene: TRBD2; J gene: TRBJ2-2; CDR3 protein: CASSHRAGGDGELFF
V gene: TRBV11-2; D gene: TRBD1; J gene: TRBJ2-7; CDR3 protein: CASSLDRDHEQYF
V gene: TRBV7-9; D gene: .; J gene: TRBJ2-7; CDR3 protein: CASSLEGSISYEQYF
V gene: TRBV19; D gene: TRBD2; J gene: TRBJ2-3; CDR3 protein: CASSPRGGAGADTQYF
V gene: TRBV7-8; D gene: TRBD1; J gene: TRBJ2-5; CDR3 protein: CASSLGQGAETQYF
V gene: TRBV27; D gene: TRBD1; J gene: TRBJ2-7; CDR3 protein: CASSRQGREQYF
V gene: TRBV14; D gene: .; J gene: TRBJ1-2; CDR3 protein: CASSQQQGFGYTF
V gene: TRBV7-2; D gene: .; J gene: TRBJ2-7; CDR3 protein: CASSWQFRSVGAYEQYF
V gene: TRBV18; D gene: .; J gene: TRBJ1-3; CDR3 protein: CASSPLAGKSSGNTIYF
V gene: TRBV6-5; D gene: .; J gene: TRBJ1-6; CDR3 protein: CASRRGVDNSPLHF
V gene: TRBV5-1; D gene: .; J gene: TRBJ1-4; CDR3 protein: CASSLAQGWGEKLFF
V gene: TRBV18; D gene: .; J gene: TRBJ2-5; CDR3 protein: CASSPPGARETQYF
V gene: TRBV29-1; D gene: .; J gene: TRBJ1-2; CDR3 protein: CSVGRVGANYGYTF
V gene: TRBV11-2; D gene: .; J gene: TRBJ2-7; CDR3 protein: CASSLGRLGEQYF
V gene: TRBV4-2; D gene: .; J gene: TRBJ2-3; CDR3 protein: CASSQASGDTQYF
V gene: TRBV5-5; D gene: TRBD1; J gene: TRBJ2-3; CDR3 protein: CASSLGDRADTQYF
V gene: TRBV10-3; D gene: .; J gene: TRBJ2-1; CDR3 protein: CAISDHQRRNEQFF
V gene: TRBV19; D gene: .; J gene: TRBJ2-4; CDR3 protein: CASMGMAKNIQYF
V gene: TRBV5-1; D gene: TRBD1; J gene: TRBJ1-2; CDR3 protein: CASSFRDRGYGYTF
V gene: TRBV19; D gene: .; J gene: TRBJ1-1; CDR3 protein: CASSIGEFAEAFF
V gene: TRBV6-6; D gene: .; J gene: TRBJ1-5; CDR3 protein: CASTPRTFRNQPQHF
V gene: TRBV6-5; D gene: .; J gene: TRBJ1-1; CDR3 protein: CASSYSKTGSTEAFF
V gene: TRBV7-9; D gene: TRBD1; J gene: TRBJ2-7; CDR3 protein: CASSTGGQEPSW
V gene: TRBV7-9; D gene: .; J gene: TRBJ2-7; CDR3 protein: CASSLGGGGLYEQYF
V gene: TRBV7-2; D gene: .; J gene: TRBJ1-6; CDR3 protein: CASSFFPSGDSSYNSPLHF
V gene: TRBV6-4; D gene: TRBD2; J gene: TRBJ2-3; CDR3 protein: CASSDSIAGVGDTQYF
V gene: TRBV27; D gene: TRBD1; J gene: TRBJ1-2; CDR3 protein: CASSLSRTGNYGYTF
V gene: TRBV7-9; D gene: .; J gene: TRBJ2-7; CDR3 protein: CATNPLYEQYF
V gene: TRBV18; D gene: TRBD1; J gene: TRBJ2-5; CDR3 protein: CASSPKQGAGETQYF
V gene: TRBV2; D gene: .; J gene: TRBJ1-4; CDR3 protein: CASRDGTWMMTFEKLFF
V gene: TRBV5-6; D gene: .; J gene: TRBJ2-7; CDR3 protein: CASSPGRDPYEQYF
V gene: TRBV4-1; D gene: .; J gene: TRBJ2-2; CDR3 protein: CASQGGGTGELFF
V gene: TRBV29-1; D gene: TRBD2; J gene: TRBJ2-1; CDR3 protein: CSSAGTSGYNEQFF